These 27 T cell receptor beta chains came from one sample sequenced in a study of CD8+CD57+ T cells in acquired aplastic anemia. The template for TCR beta VDJ and CDR3 sequence profiling was genomic DNA. TCRdb re-analysed the reads in MiXCR, keeping a single row per CDR3 protein. The sample yields just over 400,000 distinct CDR3 sequences, roughly 68% seen once. The sequenced sample consisted of sorted CD4+, CD8+, or CD8+CD57+ T cells (not recorded which) from PBMCs. These receptors were taken from a human donor in good health, serving as a control.

CDR3 sequence (DNA): TGTGCCAGCGCCCAAGGTTGGGACAGGGGCAATGAGCAGTTCTTC. Protein product: CASAQGWDRGNEQFF. V gene TRBV2 combines with J gene TRBJ2-1; 10 bases are shared with TRBD1. J was trimmed by 6 bases and V by 8 bases; bases with no gene match: 10. CDR1 and CDR2 (germline): SNHLY, FYNNEI. The CDR3 covers 15 residues.

Only a few counts were recorded for this clonotype. V gene TRBV7-9 combines with J gene TRBJ2-7, with D tentatively TRBD2 (5 bases). This CDR3 has 15 amino acids. The V and J ends lost 0 bases and 7 bases respectively, with 16 bases between them. Germline CDR1 reads SEHNR; CDR2 reads FQNEAQ (reference sequence). The DNA for the CDR3 is TGTGCCAGCAGCTTAGCGTCGGGCGGAGGTAGAGAGCAGTACTTC. Translated: CASSLASGGGREQYF.

This clonotype appeared once. This sequence joins TRBV18 and TRBJ2-1; 7 bases are shared with TRBD1. With 3 bases clipped from V and 10 bases from J, the junction kept 0 bases outside the gene matches. This CDR3 has 11 residues. Germline-derived CDR1 and CDR2 are KGHSH and LQKENI. DNA for the CDR3: TGTGCCAGCTCACCGACAGGGGAGCAGTTCTTC. It codes for CASSPTGEQFF.

For this clonotype: This may be a read error: a much more frequent sequence differs by one nucleotide. V usage is TRBV30 and J usage is TRBJ1-1; perhaps TRBD1 as D (6 bases). Germline CDR1 is GTSNPN and CDR2 is SVGIG (reference sequence). This CDR3 region has 12 residues. This chain's CDR3 is CAWGVRDNEAFF. The CDR3 DNA reads as TGTGCCTGGGGTGTACGGGACAATGAAGCTTTCTTT.

The rearrangement links TRBV12-3 or TRBV12-4 to TRBJ2-4; 10 bases line up with TRBD1. CDR3 length: 15 amino acids. The V and J ends lost 3 bases and 5 bases, in that order; junction bases with no gene match: 4. CDR3 in amino acids: CASSFRGTGENIQYF. The CDR3 coding sequence is TGTGCCAGCAGTTTTCGCGGGACAGGGGAAAACATTCAGTACTTC.

Comments on this clonotype: A junction end diverges from the germline sequence, so it may reflect a read error. The chain combines TRBV7-2 with TRBJ2-7, with 7 bases lining up with TRBD1. Germline CDR1 is SGHTA and CDR2 is FQGNSA. The CDR3 runs 14 residues. In nucleotides, the CDR3 is TGTGCCAGCAGCCGAGACAGGGATACCTGGGAGAACGTCTTC. It encodes CASSRDRDTWENVF. The whole variable domain, remainder taken from reference TRBV7-2 and TRBJ2-7, is GAGVSQSPSNKVTEKGKDVELRCDPISGHTALYWYRQSLGQGLEFLIYFQGNSAPDKSGLPSDRFSAERTGGSVSTLTIQRTQQEDSAVYLCASSRDRDTWENVFGPGTRLTVT.

Points on this clonotype: The junction does not match germline at one end; this may be a read error. V usage is TRBV9 and J usage is TRBJ2-7, with D uncertain. The CDR3 totals 13 residues. In germline, CDR1 is SGDLS, CDR2 YYNGEE. CDR3 sequence (DNA): TGTGCCAGCAGCGTAGATTGGTTGGGCGATACGCAGTTC. This encodes CASSVDWLGDTQF.

This chain links TRBV12-3 or TRBV12-4 with TRBJ1-2, with no clear D. This CDR3 spans 12 amino acids. Trimming left V 7 bases short and J 8 bases short, with 14 bases between. CDR3 residues: CASTDETGGYTF. CDR3 sequence (DNA): TGTGCCAGCACGGACGAAACGGGCGGCTACACCTTC.

This clonotype appeared a few times. The genes are TRBV6-1 and TRBJ2-7; possibly TRBD1 or TRBD2 for D (5 bases each). From germline, CDR1 is MNHNS and CDR2 SASEGT. CDR3 length equals 13 residues. CDR3 amino acids: CASKGTSSYAQYV. In DNA form, the CDR3 reads TGTGCCAGCAAGGGGACGTCTTCCTACGCGCAGTACGTC.

This clonotype was observed a few times. This sequence may be a read error, since a much larger clone differs from it by one base. The chain is built from TRBV5-8 and TRBJ1-4, with 8 bases identical to TRBD1. Per germline, CDR1 SGHTS and CDR2 YDEGEE. This CDR3 comprises 12 residues. This CDR3 is CAGSLDRDLLFF. CDR3 DNA sequence: TGTGCCGGCAGCTTGGACAGGGACCTGTTGTTTTTT.

Only a few counts were recorded for this clonotype. The DNA of the CDR3 is TGTGCCATCAGTGGACAGACTTTTAGCGGGCAGCCCCAGCATTTT. This codes for CAISGQTFSGQPQHF. This chain uses TRBV10-3 with TRBJ1-5; D is perhaps TRBD1 (5 bases). Between the trimmed V and J ends, which lost 4 bases and 7 bases, there was a span of 17 bases. This CDR3 is built from 15 residues. Germline CDR1 is ENHRY and CDR2 is SYGVKD.

This clonotype was seen only a few times. The chain recombines TRBV6-2 or TRBV6-3 with TRBJ1-2; TRBD1 matches at 7 bases. Per germline, CDR1 MNHEY and CDR2 SVGEGT. The CDR3 has 14 residues. With 9 bases clipped from V and 6 bases from J, the junction kept 13 bases outside the gene matches. The CDR3: CASSNDRARDGYTF. DNA for the CDR3: TGTGCCAGTAGTAACGACAGGGCGCGGGATGGCTACACCTTC.

This clonotype was seen repeatedly, ten times or more. This rearrangement joins TRBV2 to TRBJ1-2; 9 positions agree with TRBD1. CDR3 size: 15 residues. Trimming cost V 7 bases and J 2 bases; bases outside gene matches: 8. CDR1 and CDR2 (germline): SNHLY, FYNNEI. The CDR3 region is CASITTGTGNYGYTF. The CDR3 DNA is TGTGCCAGCATCACTACCGGGACAGGGAACTATGGCTACACCTTC.

This chain uses TRBV5-4 with TRBJ1-6; 9 bases line up with TRBD1. CDR1 is SGHNT and CDR2 is YYREEE in the germline V gene (reference sequence). Trimming removed 4 bases from V and 10 bases from J; junction bases left unmatched: 6. This CDR3 is built from 14 residues. The CDR3 DNA is TGTGCCAGCAGCCAGGGACAGGGAGAATCACCCCTCCACTTT. This sequence encodes CASSQGQGESPLHF. Full variable domain (missing parts from reference TRBV5-4 and TRBJ1-6): ETGVTQSPTHLIKTRGQQVTLRCSSQSGHNTVSWYQQALGQGPQFIFQYYREEENGRGNFPPRFSGLQFPNYSSELNVNALELDDSALYLCASSQGQGESPLHFGNGTRLTVT.

Comments on this clonotype: The CDR3 end shows no conserved phenylalanine or tryptophan, and so a read error is likely. The DNA is omitted, as the CDR3 cannot be located on it reliably, and the CDR3 follows TCRdb's listing. The CDR3 protein is CASSERKRTVNSP. This chain links TRBV7-2 with TRBJ1-1. The CDR3 adds up to 13 amino acids, both ends counted. CDR1 and CDR2 (germline): SGHTA, FQGNSA.

The chain uses TRBV29-1 and TRBJ2-7; 7 nucleotides line up with TRBD1. The CDR3 has 10 amino acids. CDR1 SQVTM and CDR2 ANQGSEA come from the germline V gene. J was trimmed by 7 bases and V by 6 bases; bases with no gene match: 3. The CDR3 DNA sequence: TGCAGCGTCGACAGGGAAGAGCAGTACTTC. It is translated as CSVDREEQYF.

This clonotype appeared once. The rearrangement uses TRBV7-2 and TRBJ1-2, with 7 bases that match TRBD1. This CDR3 contains 15 residues. The J segment lost 4 bases and the V segment lost 0 bases, leaving 5 bases of the junction unmatched. Germline CDR1 and CDR2: SGHTA and FQGNSA. CDR3: CASSLAPGQSYGYTF. The CDR3 DNA sequence: TGTGCCAGCAGCTTAGCCCCGGGACAGTCCTATGGCTACACCTTC.

The gene calls are TRBV7-2 and TRBJ1-2, with unresolved D. V was clipped by 5 bases and J by 3 bases, with 4 bases between them. This CDR3 contains 11 residues. Germline values: CDR1 SGHTA, CDR2 FQGNSA. The CDR3 DNA is TGTGCCAGCAGCATGGACTATGGCTACACCTTC. It codes for CASSMDYGYTF.

This rearrangement joins TRBV15 to TRBJ2-3; D remains ambiguous. Germline loops: CDR1 LNHNV, CDR2 YYDKDF (reference sequence). V was trimmed by 3 bases and J by 3 bases, leaving 10 bases between them. The CDR3 has 14 residues. The CDR3 DNA follows: TGTGCCACCAGCAGTAGGCGTCAAACAGATACGCAGTATTTT. Its protein product is CATSSRRQTDTQYF.

This clonotype was counted a single time. This sequence joins TRBV20-1 and TRBJ2-7; D is unclear. Germline V CDR1 and CDR2: DFQATT, SNEGSKA (reference sequence). This CDR3 is 13 amino acids long. Trimming left V 3 bases short and J 2 bases short, with 11 bases between. CDR3 in DNA: TGCAGTGCTAGGTCGCAGCGCACCTACGAGCAGTACTTC. Translating it yields CSARSQRTYEQYF.

This clonotype appeared many times. This chain connects TRBV7-3 to TRBJ2-5, with 7 bases identical to TRBD1. This CDR3 comprises 13 residues. Unmatched junction bases numbered 2, after V lost 5 bases and J lost 2 bases. The germline V gene has CDR1 SGHTA and CDR2 FQGTGA. The CDR3 DNA sequence: TGTGCCAGCAGCCCGGGACAGCAAGAGACCCAGTACTTC. Protein: CASSPGQQETQYF. The variable domain in full, completed from reference TRBV7-3 and TRBJ2-5, reads GAGVSQTPSNKVTEKGKYVELRCDPISGHTALYWYRQSLGQGPEFLIYFQGTGAADDSGLPNDRFFAVRPEGSVSTLKIQRTERGDSAVYLCASSPGQQETQYFGPGTRLLVL.

On this clonotype itself: Since no conserved phenylalanine or tryptophan closes the CDR3, a read error is the likely cause. Because the CDR3's place on the DNA is in doubt, the DNA is left out and the CDR3 is given as listed by TCRdb. The V call is TRBV9, the J call TRBJ1-6; the listed D gene, TRBD1, was not tested against the DNA. The CDR3 region is 13 residues in length, termini included. Germline V lookup: CDR1 SGDLS, CDR2 YYNGEE. CDR3 sequence: CASRVDRGEQYFV.

This chain joins TRBV5-8 and TRBJ2-7, with D perhaps assigned TRBD1 or TRBD2 (5 bases each). The V gene's germline CDR1 is SGHTS and CDR2 YDEGEE. Trimming stripped 1 base from V and 3 bases from J, with 11 bases between. CDR3 size: 14 residues. This CDR3 is CASSLTGRHYEQYF. The CDR3 bases are TGTGCCAGCAGCTTGACGGGACGGCACTACGAGCAGTACTTC.

This rearrangement joins TRBV7-7 to TRBJ2-5; 7 nucleotides match TRBD1. CDR3 length: 15 amino acids. Germline V gives CDR1 SSHAT, CDR2 FNYEAQ (reference sequence). Unmatched junction bases numbered 16, after V lost 1 base and J lost 14 bases. The DNA of the CDR3 is TGTGCCAGCAGCTTAGACAGGGGAGAGGCCCAGTACTTCTACTTC. Its translation: CASSLDRGEAQYFYF.

In regard to this clonotype: One end of the junction varies from germline; a read error may be responsible. The V call is TRBV7-3, the J call TRBJ2-2; possibly TRBD1 for D (7 bases). Germline lookup yields CDR1 SGHTA and CDR2 FQGTGA. The CDR3 totals 14 residues. CDR3 in amino acids: CARRGQREAGELYF. CDR3 DNA sequence: TGTGCCAGGAGGGGACAGAGGGAGGCCGGCGAGCTGTACTTT.

The chain joins TRBV7-9 to TRBJ2-7; either TRBD1 or TRBD2 may supply D (5 bases each). CDR3 length: 14 residues. Germline V CDR1 and CDR2: SEHNR, FQNEAQ (reference sequence). The V end lost 5 bases, the J end lost 2 bases, and 13 bases lay between the germline ends. CDR3 DNA sequence: TGTGCCAGCAGCCGAGGGGTATCAACCTACGAGCAGTACTTC. This gives the protein CASSRGVSTYEQYF.

This clonotype was found once. V gene TRBV7-3 combines with J gene TRBJ1-5, with D perhaps TRBD1 (6 bases). The CDR3 contains 19 residues. Germline assignment: CDR1 SGHTA and CDR2 FQGTGA. V dropped 5 bases and J dropped 4 bases, with 27 bases sitting between them. The CDR3 DNA is TGTGCCAGCAGCCCGGGAGCGGGGGCGCGCTACGAGCAGAATCAGCCCCAGCATTTT. Protein product: CASSPGAGARYEQNQPQHF.